These 19 T cell receptor beta chains originate from one sample sequenced in a study of blood T cell repertoires in COVID-19. The repertoire was sequenced with immunoSEQ multiplex PCR; TCRdb's copy has only in-frame clones and lacks some. The table records about 400,000 clones, approximately 88% of them present only once. Sequencing was carried out using PBMCs or T cells enriched from blood (not recorded which). These receptors all come from a middle-aged woman with acute COVID-19.

The gene calls are TRBV5-1 and TRBJ2-2; TRBD2 matches 8 bases. This CDR3 is built from 17 residues. The junction had 8 bases not matched to a gene; V was cut back by 4 bases and J by 0 bases. The germline V gene has CDR1 SGHRS and CDR2 YFSETQ. As DNA, the CDR3 is TGCGCCAGCAGCCCTCTTAGCGGGGTCGCGAACACCGGGGAGCTGTTTTTT. Translating it yields CASSPLSGVANTGELFF.

This clone was seen only a few times. The rearrangement joins TRBV27 to TRBJ2-7; TRBD1 matches 8 bases. The CDR3 spans 15 residues. The germline V gene encodes CDR1 MNHEY and CDR2 SMNVEV (reference sequence). V dropped 5 bases and J dropped 1; count of bases not matched to a gene: 7. DNA of the CDR3: TGTGCCAGCAGTAAATCCGGGACAGGTTCCTACGAGCAGTACTTC. Its translation is CASSKSGTGSYEQYF.

The J gene is TRBJ1-1, the V gene TRBV5-1; 9 bases align to TRBD1. This CDR3 spans 14 amino acids. The V gene end was trimmed by 2 bases and the J gene end by 4 bases; junction bases not matched to a gene: 3. Germline V CDR1 and CDR2: SGHRS, YFSETQ. The CDR3 reads CASSLQGAVTEAFF. DNA for the CDR3: TGCGCCAGCAGCTTACAGGGGGCGGTCACTGAAGCTTTCTTT.

V and J are TRBV29-1 and TRBJ2-4; 7 bases agree with TRBD1. V gave up 0 bases and J gave up 2 bases; unmatched junction bases: 7. CDR3 length equals 16 residues. From germline, CDR1 is SQVTM and CDR2 ANQGSEA. The CDR3 DNA reads as TGCAGCGTTGAAGATCCGACAGGGCGGCCCAAAAACATTCAGTACTTC. Translating gives CSVEDPTGRPKNIQYF.

J is TRBJ1-2 and V is TRBV6-5, with D unresolved. The CDR3 runs 15 residues. The germline gives CDR1 MNHEY, CDR2 SVGAGI. Trimming cost V 7 bases and J 2 bases, with 17 bases left between them. The CDR3 here is CASKNSLEVNYGYTF. The CDR3 DNA follows: TGTGCCAGCAAGAACAGTCTTGAAGTGAACTATGGCTACACCTTC.

The chain uses TRBV10-2 and TRBJ1-1; tentative D call: TRBD1 (6 bases). CDR1 and CDR2 from the germline V gene are WSHSY and SAAADI. V was trimmed by 0 bases and J by 0 bases, leaving 8 bases between them. The CDR3 consists of 15 residues. The CDR3, as DNA: TGCGCCAGCAGTGAGTCCGGGACACTGAACACTGAAGCTTTCTTT. Translation: CASSESGTLNTEAFF.

This rearrangement joins TRBV7-9 to TRBJ2-3; 16 bases map to TRBD2. V lost 5 bases, J lost 6 bases, and 5 bases stayed unmatched. This CDR3 spans 16 amino acids. From germline, CDR1 is SEHNR and CDR2 FQNEAQ (reference sequence). The CDR3 region has the DNA TGTGCCAGCAGCGCGGGACTAGCGGGGGGGCCGGATACGCAGTATTTT. This encodes CASSAGLAGGPDTQYF.

There are a few counts of this clone. The CDR3 DNA reads as TGTGCCAGCAGCTACAGGGATCAGCCCCAGCATTTT. Translation gives CASSYRDQPQHF. The chain combines TRBV5-8 with TRBJ1-5; D is possibly TRBD1 (6 bases). This CDR3 has 12 amino acids. Germline CDR1 is SGHTS and CDR2 is YDEGEE. V was cut by 3 bases and J by 5 bases, with 6 bases left in between.

This chain joins TRBV30 and TRBJ1-6, with TRBD1 matching over 7 bases. The CDR3 totals 12 residues. With V trimmed by 7 bases and J by 10 bases, 7 bases remained unmatched. Germline CDR1 GTSNPN, CDR2 SVGIG (reference sequence). The CDR3 region is CALTGEGSPLHF. As DNA, the CDR3 is TGTGCCTTAACAGGGGAAGGATCACCCCTCCACTTT.

CDR3 DNA: TGTGCCAGCAGCAAGGGGCAGAGCTCCTATAATTCACCCCTCCACTTT. It specifies CASSKGQSSYNSPLHF. The chain joins TRBV7-9 to TRBJ1-6; weak D call: TRBD1 (5 bases). Germline CDR1 is SEHNR and CDR2 is FQNEAQ (reference sequence). The CDR3 is 16 amino acids. V lost 5 bases and J 0 bases, leaving 11 bases between the germline ends.

V and J are TRBV30 and TRBJ1-2; 8 nucleotides match TRBD1. The CDR3 totals 15 residues. J was trimmed by 4 bases and V by 2 bases; bases with no gene match: 9. Looked up from germline, CDR1 is GTSNPN and CDR2 is SVGIG (reference sequence). CDR3 coding DNA: TGTGCCTGGAGTTTTGGGACAGGAGCATCCTATGGCTACACCTTC. Amino acid sequence: CAWSFGTGASYGYTF. The complete variable domain, with remaining parts taken from reference TRBV30 and TRBJ1-2, reads SQTIHQWPATLVQPVGSPLSLECTVEGTSNPNLYWYRQAAGRGLQLLFYSVGIGQISSEVPQNLSASRPQDRQFILSSKKLLLSDSGFYLCAWSFGTGASYGYTFGSGTRLTVV.

J is TRBJ1-1 and V is TRBV2, with D possibly TRBD1 on 5 matching bases. Germline-derived CDR1 and CDR2 are SNHLY and FYNNEI. Trimming removed 7 bases at V and 7 bases at J, with 16 bases between. The length of the CDR3 is 13 residues. The CDR3 DNA sequence: TGTGCCAGCAACCGGCGCGGGACTTTTGAAGCTTTCTTT. Translated, it gives CASNRRGTFEAFF.

V is TRBV19 and J is TRBJ2-7; perhaps TRBD1 as D (6 bases). Germline CDR1 is LNHDA and CDR2 is SQIVND (reference sequence). Trimming stripped 2 bases from V and 0 bases from J, with 14 bases between. The CDR3 contains 16 residues. For the CDR3, the DNA is TGTGCCAGTAGTATATGGGCAGGGGCAAGCTCCTACGAGCAGTACTTC. Translation gives CASSIWAGASSYEQYF.

The chain combines TRBV19 with TRBJ1-2; TRBD1 agrees at 7 bases. This CDR3 spans 16 amino acids. The germline gives CDR1 LNHDA, CDR2 SQIVND (reference sequence). J was trimmed by 1 base and V by 3 bases; bases with no gene match: 8. The CDR3 DNA reads TGTGCCAGTAGTATTCTCCCAGGGGGAGGTAACTATGGCTACACCTTC. This encodes CASSILPGGGNYGYTF.

The V and J genes are TRBV10-3 and TRBJ2-2; TRBD2 is a possible D gene (6 bases). CDR3 size: 16 residues. Deletions cut 5 bases from V and 0 bases from J, with 13 bases between. The germline V gene encodes CDR1 ENHRY and CDR2 SYGVKD. The DNA of the CDR3 is TGTGCCATCAGTCCTCTACGCGGGGCGAACACCGGGGAGCTGTTTTTT. Encoded protein: CAISPLRGANTGELFF.

The chain has TRBV19 and TRBJ2-7; TRBD1 agrees at 8 bases. After removal of 5 bases from V and 4 bases from J, the junction contained 13 bases not matched to a gene. The CDR3 is made up of 16 amino acids. From germline, CDR1 is LNHDA and CDR2 SQIVND (reference sequence). The CDR3 loop reads CASSPYLDRETYEQYF. DNA for the CDR3: TGTGCCAGTAGTCCCTACCTGGACAGGGAGACATACGAGCAGTACTTC.

This clone was observed a single time. J is TRBJ1-2 and V is TRBV3-1 (or the pseudogene TRBV3-2); D might be TRBD1 (5 bases). This CDR3 has 14 residues. Between the trimmed V and J ends, which lost 0 bases and 5 bases, there was a span of 10 bases. Germline assignment: CDR1 LGHDT and CDR2 YNNKEL (reference sequence). The CDR3 sequence is CASSQEPGNYGYTF. CDR3 nucleotides: TGTGCCAGCAGCCAAGAGCCAGGGAATTATGGCTACACCTTC.

The V and J genes are TRBV18 and TRBJ1-2; TRBD1 is a possible D gene (5 bases). Germline-derived CDR1 and CDR2 are KGHSH and LQKENI. Trimming took 6 bases from V and 2 from J, leaving 16 bases between them. The CDR3 consists of 15 residues. The CDR3 sequence is CASSTSGGGNYGYTF. CDR3 nucleotides: TGTGCCAGCTCGACGAGCGGGGGGGGAAACTATGGCTACACCTTC.

The chain couples TRBV30 to TRBJ1-4; TRBD1 agrees at 9 bases. The junction had 6 bases not matched to a gene; V was cut back by 0 bases and J by 7 bases. CDR1 GTSNPN and CDR2 SVGIG come from the germline V gene (reference sequence). The length of the CDR3 is 15 residues. The CDR3 coding sequence is TGTGCCTGGAGTGTTACAGGGGGCGCATCTGAAAAACTGTTTTTT. The encoded protein is CAWSVTGGASEKLFF.